This T cell receptor (beta chain) was sequenced during a study of siplizumab effects on memory and regulatory T cells. Broader study findings: In the presence of siplizumab, alloreactive sequences traceable to unstimulated CD4+ memory cells were significantly reduced. Whether the proliferating Tregs (from siplizumab cultures) were suppressive was not confirmed. There appeared to be greater diversity in naive T cells than in memory cells, and naive T cells seemed major contributors to the alloresponse.

This CDR3 is built from 13 residues. Trimming removed 4 bases at V and 1 base at J, with 8 bases between. CDR1 and CDR2 from the germline V gene are MDHEN and SYDVKM. Sequencing of each sample assayed around 10^5 TCR templates. Here immunoSEQ multiplex PCR was the method, and the copy in TCRdb shows in-frame clones only, minus some. The sample lists tens of thousands of clones, 75% to 90% occurring once. To note about this clone: Its target is unknown.

This rearrangement joins TRBV28 to TRBJ2-7; D unresolved. The sample taken for sequencing was Tregs sorted from blood. The sequence came from a human donor in good health. The CDR3 is CASSSSGSYEQYF. The CDR3 DNA reads TGTGCCAGCAGTTCGTCCGGATCCTACGAGCAGTACTTC.